This TCR beta chain appears in the sequencing data of a study of T cell responses to AZD1222 COVID-19 vaccine. The study, taken as a whole, reports: In the spike-specific TCR repertoire, nearly half reportedly target unmutated variant regions. Repertoire sampling was restricted to post-peak T cell response timepoints. Spike-specific TCR repertoires showed rising breadth and depth after two AZD1222 doses.

The CDR3 sequence is 14 residues long. V lost 6 bases to trimming and J lost 10 bases; unmatched junction nucleotides: 8. Germline V gene sequence: CDR1 ENHRY, CDR2 SYGVKD. Concerning this clone itself: The antigen is not known.

Using immunoSEQ multiplex PCR, the repertoire was profiled, and TCRdb retains in-frame clones only, with some absent. The repertoire has roughly 150,000 clones, over 75% of them found once; the top ten carry over 7%. The receptor comes from an adult in good health. The J gene is TRBJ2-1, the V gene TRBV10-3; TRBD2 matches 11 bases. The sample was peripheral blood, taken on day 0 of AZD1222 vaccination. The DNA of the CDR3 is TGTGCCATCAGGGTAGCGGGGGGGCCGGGAGAGCAGTTCTTC. Protein product: CAIRVAGGPGEQFF.